This T cell receptor beta chain emerged from a study of blood T cell repertoires in COVID-19. In the study overall: Specimens from acute and convalescent COVID-19 originated in the United States, Italy and Spain.

Method: immunoSEQ multiplex PCR; TCRdb's copy keeps in-frame clones and lacks some. The sample contains about 58,000 clones, 85% to 90% of which appear only once. The sample consisted of peripheral blood. The receptor comes from a man aged 60-69 years with acute or convalescent COVID-19.

The CDR3 DNA sequence: TGTGCCAGTAGTCGGCGGGAGGGCCAAGGCGGGGAGCTGTTTTTT. Translated, it gives CASSRREGQGGELFF. The J gene is TRBJ2-2, the V gene TRBV19; 9 bases map to TRBD2. The germline V gene encodes CDR1 LNHDA and CDR2 SQIVND (reference sequence). The CDR3 sequence is 15 residues long. Trimming took 5 bases from V and 7 from J; bases not matched to a gene: 8.